These 3 T cell receptor beta chains originate from one sample sequenced in a study of spatial heterogeneity in lung cancer (dated by TCRdb to about 2019). Findings and caveats that apply to the study as a whole: A correlation was observed between the number of expanded intratumoral alpha and beta TCRs and the tumor nonsynonymous mutation count.

This specimen's time point label, per the study, means: sample taken at primary tumor resection. Their antigens remain unidentified. To prepare the library, 5' RACE was applied. The instrument was a NextSeq 500. Using fastp at Q25 and MiXCR, TCRdb reprocessed the public reads and kept productive beta chains. Rows with one shared CDR3 protein collapse into an entry with the most common genes and DNA. The sample includes more than 3,500 distinct CDR3 sequences, with roughly a third observed a single time. The ten largest clonotypes hold under 30% of the sample. This sample comprised lung tumor tissue, obtained at surgery. The receptors come from a male donor with early-stage non-small cell lung cancer.

V is TRBV27 and J is TRBJ2-3, with 8 bases identical to TRBD2. In germline, CDR1 is MNHEY, CDR2 SMNVEV (reference sequence). The V gene end was trimmed by 7 bases and the J gene end by 0 bases; junction bases not matched to a gene: 6. The CDR3 spans 15 residues. The CDR3: CASTYSSGSTDTQYF. In DNA, the CDR3 is TGTGCCAGCACTTACTCTAGCGGGAGCACAGATACGCAGTATTTT.

This clonotype is labeled large (0.1 to 1%). The chain combines TRBV6-5 with TRBJ2-7, with 9 bases identical to TRBD2. CDR3 length: 15 residues. The V segment lost 2 bases and the J segment 6 bases; nucleotides outside the gene matches: 8. Germline loops: CDR1 MNHEY, CDR2 SVGAGI. CDR3 DNA: TGTGCCAGCAGTTACGGCGGGGGGGCCGGCGGCGAGCAGTACTTC. Its protein product is CASSYGGGAGGEQYF.

This clonotype was seen at least ten times. The chain links TRBV19 to TRBJ1-1; 7 bases line up with TRBD1. Germline V CDR1 and CDR2: LNHDA, SQIVND (reference sequence). V shed 4 bases, J shed 0 bases, and the junction held 5 bases outside the gene matches. The CDR3 consists of 15 residues. The CDR3 sequence is CASSRQGDLNTEAFF. The CDR3 bases are TGTGCCAGTAGTAGACAGGGCGACCTGAACACTGAAGCTTTCTTT.